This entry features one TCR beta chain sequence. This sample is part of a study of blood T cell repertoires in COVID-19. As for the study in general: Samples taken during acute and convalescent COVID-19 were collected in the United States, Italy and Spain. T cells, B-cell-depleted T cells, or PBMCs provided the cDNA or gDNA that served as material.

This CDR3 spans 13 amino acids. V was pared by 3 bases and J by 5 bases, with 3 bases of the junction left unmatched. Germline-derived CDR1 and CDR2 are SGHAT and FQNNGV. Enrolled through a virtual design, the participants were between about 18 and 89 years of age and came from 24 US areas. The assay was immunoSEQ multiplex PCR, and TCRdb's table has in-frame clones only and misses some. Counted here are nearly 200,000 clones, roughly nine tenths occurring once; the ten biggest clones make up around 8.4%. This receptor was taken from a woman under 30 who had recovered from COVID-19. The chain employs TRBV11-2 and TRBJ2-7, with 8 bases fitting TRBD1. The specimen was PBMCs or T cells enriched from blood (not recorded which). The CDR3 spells CASSFSGGDEQYF. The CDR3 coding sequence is TGTGCCAGCAGCTTTTCAGGGGGCGACGAGCAGTACTTC. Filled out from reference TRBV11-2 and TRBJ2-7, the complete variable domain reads EAGVAQSPRYKIIEKRQSVAFWCNPISGHATLYWYQQILGQGPKLLIQFQNNGVVDDSQLPKDRFSAERLKGVDSTLKIQPAKLEDSAVYLCASSFSGGDEQYFGPGTRLTVT.